Sequencing of this TCR beta chain was carried out in a study of T cell responses to AZD1222 COVID-19 vaccine (dated by TCRdb to 2020 to 2022). About the investigation overall: AZD1222 recipients whose second dose came at about 4 weeks and those whose second dose came at about 12 weeks were combined into one group, since spike-specific TCR depth and breadth did not differ between the two schedules. A total of about 250 trial participants underwent TCR sequencing, of whom approximately 200 had received two doses of AZD1222 and around 26 had received two doses of the MenACWY control vaccine. Trial participants were enrolled by age into subgroups of 18-55, 56-69 and 70-plus years, and roughly 160, 29 and 62 TCR-sequenced participants, respectively, were included in these subgroups.

Worth noting for this clone: Its recognized antigen is unknown. Per-nucleotide qualities are absent, and no much larger clonotype sits a single base away.

The CDR3 regions of human TCRbeta chains were analyzed by immunosequencing. Regarding the original processing steps: TCRs in the repertoires were compared against a reference library of SARS-CoV-2-specific TCRs that had been generated with the MIRA antigen-specificity platform. Breadth was defined as the fraction of unique TCRs that were SARS-CoV-2-associated, and depth was defined as the fraction of total T cells that were SARS-CoV-2-associated. Using the MIRA data, each spike-specific TCR was assigned both to the spike region to which the TCR was reactive and to a CD4 or CD8 class. Log10-transformed breadth and depth values were compared by one-way ANOVA with Sidak's multiple comparisons tests. TCRdb took this table from immuneACCESS and kept in-frame rearrangements with V and J called. Such tables lack part of the clones; where checked against another copy, unresolved V genes explain under half of the gap, and the rest is unexplained. D and trimming come from the DNA, and the V and J calls and clone size come from that table. The sample table shows about 100,000 clones, and roughly 91% are seen once. The top ten hold roughly 17% of the sample.

Deletion took 4 bases off V and 5 bases off J, with a span of 12 bases between the germline ends. The germline V gene sets CDR1 to MNHEY and CDR2 to SVGEGT. The CDR3 covers 13 residues, taking in both the cysteine and the phenylalanine. Only CDR3 DNA is held: 39 bases, read in frame from base 1. The sample's time point label, decoded: baseline before first vaccination. The vaccinee samples were drawn from two UK trials, COV001 and COV002, one of which was a single-blind randomized controlled phase 2/3 trial testing AZD1222 (ChAdOx1 nCoV-19) in healthy adults. For TCRbeta chain sequencing, PBMC samples from trial participants were taken at day 0 and at day 28 after the second dose. On the study overall, not on this receptor specifically: A significant rise in spike-specific TCR breadth and depth was observed after two AZD1222 doses relative to day 0 and relative to MenACWY recipients. Participants were mostly white British, with more females than males. The authors suggested clonal diversity may have been underestimated. Nearly half of unique spike-specific TCRs reportedly recognized epitopes outside regions mutated in the B.1.351 and B.1.1.7 variants. Conclusions about previously exposed vaccinees were limited because only a handful of AZD1222 recipients were SARS-CoV-2 seropositive at baseline. Because no samples from the day 14 peak response were available, repertoires could be characterized only after the peak T cell response. In the small 56-69-year group, the increase in depth fell short of significance, most likely because of low power. The whole spike protein was spanned by vaccine-associated CD4 TCRs, and dominant responses were seen in regions 160-218 and 743-854.

The chain employs TRBV6-2 or TRBV6-3 and TRBJ2-7, with TRBD1 tentatively as D gene (6 bases match). This receptor was obtained from an adult in good health. Here the sequenced sample was peripheral blood, taken on day 0 of AZD1222 vaccination. The CDR3 region reads CASSLQGYHEQYF. At the DNA level, the sequence is TGTGCCAGCAGTTTACAGGGTTACCACGAGCAGTACTTC.